A selection of T cell receptor beta chains follows, all from one sample in a study of T cells in Graves' hyperthyroidism and ophthalmopathy. Via MiXCR, TCRdb re-called the multiplex PCR reads, giving one row per CDR3 protein. The sample includes about 700,000 distinct CDR3 sequences, about 15% seen only once; the top ten take roughly 10%. Material for sequencing was blood. These receptors all stem from a young woman with Graves' hyperthyroidism. Each CDR3 is given with its conserved first and last residue. Each record gives: V gene, clone size, D gene, J gene, CDR3 DNA, CDR3 protein. The D gene is left open where the match is weak. Some rows mark clone size as missing; the rest say once, few, many or name a class of expanded clone.

v_gene: TRBV20-1; abundance: few; d_gene: NA; j_gene: TRBJ2-2; CDR3nt: TGCAGTGCTTCTACAGGGCCCGGGGAGCTGTTTTTT; CDR3aa: CSASTGPGELFF
v_gene: TRBV29-1; abundance: few; d_gene: TRBD1; j_gene: TRBJ2-1; CDR3nt: TGCAGCGTCCTAGGGGGCGCCTACAATGAGCAGTTCTTC; CDR3aa: CSVLGGAYNEQFF
v_gene: TRBV6-1; abundance: NA; d_gene: TRBD1; j_gene: TRBJ2-7; CDR3nt: TGTGCCAGCAGTGGAACCTGGACAGGGATGCCGCAGTACTTC; CDR3aa: CASSGTWTGMPQYF
v_gene: TRBV27; abundance: NA; d_gene: NA; j_gene: TRBJ1-5; CDR3nt: TGTGCCAGCAGTTTGACAGGTTTTCAGCCCCAGCATTTT; CDR3aa: CASSLTGFQPQHF
v_gene: TRBV11-2; abundance: NA; d_gene: TRBD2; j_gene: TRBJ2-1; CDR3nt: TGTGCCAGCAGTCTAATGAGCGGGAGCTCCTACAATGAGCAGTTCTTC; CDR3aa: CASSLMSGSSYNEQFF
v_gene: TRBV30; abundance: few; d_gene: TRBD2; j_gene: TRBJ2-3; CDR3nt: TGTGCCTGGAGTCCTCCAGCGGGAGGGTCCACAGATACGCAGTATTTT; CDR3aa: CAWSPPAGGSTDTQYF
v_gene: TRBV7-9; abundance: many; d_gene: NA; j_gene: TRBJ2-5; CDR3nt: TGTGCCAGCAGACGAGGTATCTCAGGAACCCAAGAGACCCAGTACTTC; CDR3aa: CASRRGISGTQETQYF
v_gene: TRBV19; abundance: NA; d_gene: NA; j_gene: TRBJ1-1; CDR3nt: TGTGCCAGTAGTCACATGGGGACGAACACTGAAGCTTTCTTT; CDR3aa: CASSHMGTNTEAFF
v_gene: TRBV12-5; abundance: NA; d_gene: NA; j_gene: TRBJ2-5; CDR3nt: TGTGCTAGTGGTCCAAGGGTCCTCGAGACCCAGTACTTC; CDR3aa: CASGPRVLETQYF
v_gene: TRBV7-2; abundance: many; d_gene: NA; j_gene: TRBJ2-3; CDR3nt: TGTGCCAGCGCGGTCACAGATACGCAGTATTTT; CDR3aa: CASAVTDTQYF
v_gene: TRBV5-1; abundance: NA; d_gene: TRBD1; j_gene: TRBJ1-1; CDR3nt: TGCGCCAGCAGCTTGGCCGGGACAGGGGGCGGTTTTCCTGAAGCTTTCTTT; CDR3aa: CASSLAGTGGGFPEAFF
v_gene: TRBV5-1; abundance: many; d_gene: NA; j_gene: TRBJ2-3; CDR3nt: TGCGCCAGCAGGCTCGCAGGGGCCCGCATGGAGCAGTATTTT; CDR3aa: CASRLAGARMEQYF
v_gene: TRBV27; abundance: NA; d_gene: NA; j_gene: TRBJ2-7; CDR3nt: TGTGCCAGCACCCCTCAGGGTTACCATGACGAGCAGTACTTC; CDR3aa: CASTPQGYHDEQYF
v_gene: TRBV10-3; abundance: many; d_gene: NA; j_gene: TRBJ1-1; CDR3nt: TGTGCCACCGCGCCCCGGACAGAGAACACTGAAGCTTTCTTT; CDR3aa: CATAPRTENTEAFF
v_gene: TRBV12-3/TRBV12-4; abundance: many; d_gene: TRBD2; j_gene: TRBJ2-1; CDR3nt: TGTGCCAGCAAACAGGCCGGGACTAGCGGATACAATGAGCAGTTCTTC; CDR3aa: CASKQAGTSGYNEQFF
v_gene: TRBV7-3; abundance: NA; d_gene: TRBD1; j_gene: TRBJ2-2; CDR3nt: TGTGCCAGCAGCTCACCCTTACCCGGGACAGGGAGAACCGGGGAGCTGTTTTTT; CDR3aa: CASSSPLPGTGRTGELFF
v_gene: TRBV20-1; abundance: few; d_gene: TRBD2; j_gene: TRBJ2-1; CDR3nt: TGCAGTGCCAGCAGAAATAGCGGGAGGGCAAGTCTCCAGTTCTTC; CDR3aa: CSASRNSGRASLQFF
v_gene: TRBV6-1; abundance: NA; d_gene: NA; j_gene: TRBJ1-2; CDR3nt: TGTGCCACCCTAAGGGGCAGGGAGGGCTACACCTTC; CDR3aa: CATLRGREGYTF
v_gene: TRBV6-1; abundance: many; d_gene: NA; j_gene: TRBJ2-7; CDR3nt: TGTGCCAGCAGAGGAGGGCCCCTATCTAACGAGCAGTACTTC; CDR3aa: CASRGGPLSNEQYF
v_gene: TRBV10-3; abundance: NA; d_gene: NA; j_gene: TRBJ1-2; CDR3nt: TGTGCCATCACGGCGGGTGTGGACTATGGCTACACCTTC; CDR3aa: CAITAGVDYGYTF
v_gene: TRBV2; abundance: many; d_gene: NA; j_gene: TRBJ1-4; CDR3nt: TGTGCCAGCGCCGCGGCGGGACGCAAGAATGAAAAACTGTTTTTT; CDR3aa: CASAAAGRKNEKLFF
v_gene: TRBV20-1; abundance: many; d_gene: TRBD2; j_gene: TRBJ2-3; CDR3nt: TGCAGTGCTACTTGGACTAGCGGGCTAGATACGCAGTATTTT; CDR3aa: CSATWTSGLDTQYF
v_gene: TRBV11-2; abundance: many; d_gene: TRBD2; j_gene: TRBJ2-2; CDR3nt: TGTGCCAGCAGCTTAGGTGGCGGGAGCACCGGGGAGCTGTTTTTT; CDR3aa: CASSLGGGSTGELFF
v_gene: TRBV7-9; abundance: NA; d_gene: NA; j_gene: TRBJ1-1; CDR3nt: TGTGCCAGCAGCTTAAATACGGCAGTTGAAGCTTTCTTT; CDR3aa: CASSLNTAVEAFF
v_gene: TRBV5-1; abundance: few; d_gene: TRBD1; j_gene: TRBJ2-1; CDR3nt: TGCGCCAGCAGCTCCGGGACAGGGCTTTCCAATGAGCAGCTCTTC; CDR3aa: CASSSGTGLSNEQLF
v_gene: TRBV20-1; abundance: many; d_gene: TRBD1; j_gene: TRBJ2-5; CDR3nt: TGCAGTGCCGATACGGGACAGCAAGAGACCCAGTACTTC; CDR3aa: CSADTGQQETQYF
v_gene: TRBV12-3/TRBV12-4; abundance: many; d_gene: NA; j_gene: TRBJ2-2; CDR3nt: TGTGCCAGCAGCGCCATATGGGGGCGGGAAAGTGACACCGGGGAGCTGTTTTTT; CDR3aa: CASSAIWGRESDTGELFF
v_gene: TRBV14; abundance: few; d_gene: TRBD1; j_gene: TRBJ2-7; CDR3nt: TGTGCCAGCAGCCAACAGGGACAGGGCGCCTACGAGCAGTACTTC; CDR3aa: CASSQQGQGAYEQYF
v_gene: TRBV12-3/TRBV12-4; abundance: many; d_gene: NA; j_gene: TRBJ1-2; CDR3nt: TGTGCCAGCAGCCTACGAAGGGCCCCAATTAACTATGGCTACACCTTC; CDR3aa: CASSLRRAPINYGYTF
v_gene: TRBV28; abundance: many; d_gene: TRBD2; j_gene: TRBJ2-1; CDR3nt: TGTGCCAGCAGTTCAGCGGGAGCCCGATACAATGAGCAGTTCTTC; CDR3aa: CASSSAGARYNEQFF
v_gene: TRBV27; abundance: NA; d_gene: NA; j_gene: TRBJ1-6; CDR3nt: TGTGCCAGCAGGCCTAGACAGAGCTATAATTCACCCCTCCACTTT; CDR3aa: CASRPRQSYNSPLHF
v_gene: TRBV6-1; abundance: NA; d_gene: TRBD1; j_gene: TRBJ2-5; CDR3nt: TGTGCCAGCAGAAGAACAGGGGGACAAGAGACCCAGTACTTC; CDR3aa: CASRRTGGQETQYF
v_gene: TRBV7-2; abundance: few; d_gene: TRBD2; j_gene: TRBJ2-5; CDR3nt: TGTGCCAGCAGCTCTCGTAGCGGGGTCCAAGAGACCCAGTACTTC; CDR3aa: CASSSRSGVQETQYF
v_gene: TRBV2; abundance: many; d_gene: NA; j_gene: TRBJ2-1; CDR3nt: TGTGCCAGCAGTGGTTATGAGCAGTTCTTC; CDR3aa: CASSGYEQFF
v_gene: TRBV28; abundance: many; d_gene: NA; j_gene: TRBJ2-1; CDR3nt: TGTGCCAGCAGTCCCCCACCCGGGCCTGAGCAGTTCTTC; CDR3aa: CASSPPPGPEQFF
v_gene: TRBV20-1; abundance: many; d_gene: NA; j_gene: TRBJ2-1; CDR3nt: TGCAGTGCTAGTCTTGATGAGCAGTTCTTC; CDR3aa: CSASLDEQFF
v_gene: TRBV30; abundance: many; d_gene: TRBD2; j_gene: TRBJ2-7; CDR3nt: TGTGCCTGGAGTCCCCTAGCGGGAGCGTACTCCTACGAGCAGTACTTC; CDR3aa: CAWSPLAGAYSYEQYF
v_gene: TRBV7-9; abundance: many; d_gene: TRBD2; j_gene: TRBJ2-7; CDR3nt: TGTGCCAGCAGCCCCCGGGGGGATGTCGAGCAGTACTTC; CDR3aa: CASSPRGDVEQYF
v_gene: TRBV7-3; abundance: many; d_gene: NA; j_gene: TRBJ2-3; CDR3nt: TGTGCCAGCAGCTTTGGAGGCCCCGCAGATACGCAGTATTTT; CDR3aa: CASSFGGPADTQYF
v_gene: TRBV4-1; abundance: many; d_gene: NA; j_gene: TRBJ1-1; CDR3nt: TGCGCCAGCAGCCCCTCCCGCGTGGCGGAAGCTTTCTTT; CDR3aa: CASSPSRVAEAFF
v_gene: TRBV7-9; abundance: NA; d_gene: TRBD2; j_gene: TRBJ2-7; CDR3nt: TGTGCCAGCAGCTTTCGTCTAGCGGGAGGGCCTTACGAGCAGTACTTC; CDR3aa: CASSFRLAGGPYEQYF
v_gene: TRBV20-1; abundance: NA; d_gene: TRBD1; j_gene: TRBJ1-5; CDR3nt: TGCAGTGCTAGAGTCTCGGACAGGGAAAAGCAGCCCCAGCATTTT; CDR3aa: CSARVSDREKQPQHF
v_gene: TRBV18; abundance: many; d_gene: TRBD1; j_gene: TRBJ1-4; CDR3nt: TGTGCCAGCTCACCCGGGACAGGGGGACGCGAAAAACTGTTTTTT; CDR3aa: CASSPGTGGREKLFF
v_gene: TRBV7-9; abundance: many; d_gene: NA; j_gene: TRBJ2-7; CDR3nt: TGTGCCAGCAGCTCTGACGGGGGCAGAGTGAGCTCCTACGAGCAGTACTTC; CDR3aa: CASSSDGGRVSSYEQYF
v_gene: TRBV20-1; abundance: many; d_gene: TRBD2; j_gene: TRBJ2-4; CDR3nt: TGCAGTGCGGGGGGGAAGATCAAAAACATTCAGTACTTC; CDR3aa: CSAGGKIKNIQYF
v_gene: TRBV7-3; abundance: NA; d_gene: TRBD2; j_gene: TRBJ2-7; CDR3nt: TGTGCCGGCAGCCTTAGCGGGAATTGGGACGAGCAGTACTTC; CDR3aa: CAGSLSGNWDEQYF
v_gene: TRBV25-1; abundance: few; d_gene: NA; j_gene: TRBJ1-4; CDR3nt: TGTGCCTCCTACGGCGGGGGTAATGAAAAACTGTTTTTT; CDR3aa: CASYGGGNEKLFF
v_gene: TRBV18; abundance: NA; d_gene: NA; j_gene: TRBJ2-7; CDR3nt: TGTACCAGCTCAAGGAGTTCGGGGGACGTAGGATCCTACGAGCAGTACTTC; CDR3aa: CTSSRSSGDVGSYEQYF
v_gene: TRBV20-1; abundance: few; d_gene: TRBD1; j_gene: TRBJ2-5; CDR3nt: TGCAGTGCTAGTGGACAGGGATTAGAGACCCAGTACTTC; CDR3aa: CSASGQGLETQYF
v_gene: TRBV20-1; abundance: many; d_gene: TRBD2; j_gene: TRBJ2-7; CDR3nt: TGCAGTCCCCGAGGACTAGCGGATTCCTACGAGCAGTACTTC; CDR3aa: CSPRGLADSYEQYF
v_gene: TRBV4-1; abundance: NA; d_gene: TRBD1; j_gene: TRBJ1-5; CDR3nt: TGCGCCAGCAGCCAAGTGGACAGGGGGCGGCAGCCCCAGCATTTT; CDR3aa: CASSQVDRGRQPQHF
v_gene: TRBV12-3/TRBV12-4; abundance: many; d_gene: NA; j_gene: TRBJ2-1; CDR3nt: TGTGCCAGCACCCGGACGTTATACAATGAGCAGTTCTTC; CDR3aa: CASTRTLYNEQFF
v_gene: TRBV27; abundance: NA; d_gene: TRBD1; j_gene: TRBJ1-1; CDR3nt: TGTGCCAGCAGTTTAGGGAAACAGGGGAGCCCGAACACTGAAGCTTTCTTT; CDR3aa: CASSLGKQGSPNTEAFF
v_gene: TRBV30; abundance: many; d_gene: TRBD2; j_gene: TRBJ2-3; CDR3nt: TGTGCCTTCCAGAGTATAGCGGGAGGCACAGATACGCAGTATTTT; CDR3aa: CAFQSIAGGTDTQYF
v_gene: TRBV19; abundance: NA; d_gene: NA; j_gene: TRBJ2-1; CDR3nt: TGTGCCAGTAGATACGGGAACAATGAGCAGTTCTTC; CDR3aa: CASRYGNNEQFF
v_gene: TRBV18; abundance: many; d_gene: NA; j_gene: TRBJ2-5; CDR3nt: TGTGCCAGCTCACCACAGGGAATGGAGACCCAGTACTTC; CDR3aa: CASSPQGMETQYF
v_gene: TRBV7-9; abundance: many; d_gene: TRBD2; j_gene: TRBJ2-1; CDR3nt: TGTGCCAGCAGGACGGGGGGAGGGCCGTTCGGGAATGAGCAGTTCTTC; CDR3aa: CASRTGGGPFGNEQFF
v_gene: TRBV20-1; abundance: many; d_gene: TRBD2; j_gene: TRBJ2-5; CDR3nt: TGCAGTGCTAGCGGGGGACTAGAAGGTGGTCAGGAGACCCAGTACTTC; CDR3aa: CSASGGLEGGQETQYF